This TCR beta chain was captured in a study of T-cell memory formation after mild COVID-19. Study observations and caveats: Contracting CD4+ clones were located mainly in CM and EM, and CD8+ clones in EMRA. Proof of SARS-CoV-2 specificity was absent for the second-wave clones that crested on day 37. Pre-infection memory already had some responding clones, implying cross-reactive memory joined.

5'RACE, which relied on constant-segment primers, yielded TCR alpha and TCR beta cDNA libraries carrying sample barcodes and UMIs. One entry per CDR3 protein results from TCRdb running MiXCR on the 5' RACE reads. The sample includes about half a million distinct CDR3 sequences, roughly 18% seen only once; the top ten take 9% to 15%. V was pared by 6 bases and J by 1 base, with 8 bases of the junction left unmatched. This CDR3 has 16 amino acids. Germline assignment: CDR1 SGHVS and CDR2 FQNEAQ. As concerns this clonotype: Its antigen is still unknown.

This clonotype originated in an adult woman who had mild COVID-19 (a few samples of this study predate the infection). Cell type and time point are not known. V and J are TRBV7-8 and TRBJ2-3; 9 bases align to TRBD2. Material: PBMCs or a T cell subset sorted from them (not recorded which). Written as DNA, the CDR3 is TGTGCCAGCAGACTGCTTAGCGGGAGCGGCACAGATACGCAGTATTTT. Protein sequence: CASRLLSGSGTDTQYF.